The clone carrying this T cell receptor (beta chain) was counted between two and nine times. Primers: 60 Vbeta forward and 13 Jbeta reverse. Assay: immunoSEQ multiplex PCR; the TCRdb copy retains only in-frame clones and omits some. The sample lists approximately 180,000 clones, around 80% seen once, with 1.7% in the top ten. These data originate in a study of cytomegalovirus exposure and HLA in healthy donors. Germline V gives CDR1 SGHDT, CDR2 YYEEEE. Trimming stripped 4 bases from V and 13 bases from J, with 12 bases between. The CDR3 runs to 11 residues. The TCR comes from a woman aged 18-29 years in good health and CMV-seronegative. J is TRBJ2-1 and V is TRBV5-6; D might be TRBD2 (5 bases). What was sequenced was PBMCs. The CDR3, as DNA: TGTGCCAGCAGCCTAGCCGGGAATCAGTTCTTC. Protein sequence: CASSLAGNQFF.